The sequence of this T cell receptor beta chain was determined in a study of T cells after posttransplantation cyclophosphamide. Germline CDR1 and CDR2: MDHEN and SYDVKM. The length of the CDR3 is 12 residues. Produced via immunoSEQ multiplex PCR; TCRdb's table is partial and in-frame only. The repertoire shows 20,000 to 30,000 clones, none seen only once; the top ten take less than 5.5%. A few counts support this clone. V and J are TRBV28 and TRBJ2-5; D unclear. TRBJ2-7 explains the end of the DNA better; the J call may be wrong. What was sequenced was PBMCs. The TCR was taken from a woman in her fifties or sixties in good health, CMV-negative, and a related stem cell transplant donor. The CDR3 bases are TGTGCCAGCAGTTCGACATATAACGAGCAGTACTTC. Translation: CASSSTYNEQYF.